The 9 T cell receptor beta chains below were found in one sample sequenced in a study of CD8 T cells in ankylosing spondylitis. TCRdb reprocessed the 5' RACE reads with MiXCR, giving one entry per CDR3 protein. The sample yields around 890,000 distinct CDR3 sequences, about 12% seen once. General study points: Ankylosing spondylitis blood appeared to be characterized by a TCR beta motif of eight highly homologous variants.

No antigen has been identified for these receptors. Sequencing input: blood, either unsorted or a sorted T cell fraction (not recorded which). All receptors come from a male donor with ankylosing spondylitis.

Many counts were recorded for this clonotype. CDR3 bases: TGCAGCGCGCAGAGGACTAGCGGGAGTTGGGAGCAGTTCTTC. Translating gives CSAQRTSGSWEQFF. V gene TRBV29-1 combines with J gene TRBJ2-1, with 13 bases fitting TRBD2. The CDR3 is 14 residues long. J gave up 10 bases and V 7 bases, and 10 bases lay outside the gene matches. In germline, CDR1 is SQVTM, CDR2 ANQGSEA.

The genes are TRBV7-9 and TRBJ2-5; D is possibly TRBD1 (8 bases). This CDR3 has 14 residues. CDR1 and CDR2 (germline): SEHNR, FQNEAQ (reference sequence). Trimming pared 5 bases from V and 5 bases from J, leaving 15 bases between. CDR3: CASSTGGAVETQYF. CDR3 coding DNA: TGTGCCAGCAGCACAGGGGGGGCGGTGGAGACCCAGTACTTC.

The V and J genes are TRBV2 and TRBJ1-2; D gene unclear. Trimming removed 8 bases from V and 10 bases from J, with 17 bases in between. CDR3 length equals 12 residues. The germline V gene has CDR1 SNHLY and CDR2 FYNNEI. Here the CDR3 reads CASSLSARSYTF. CDR3 nucleotide sequence: TGTGCCAGCTCTTTGTCGGCCCGTTCCTACACCTTC.

The rearrangement joins TRBV7-2 to TRBJ2-5, with D perhaps matching TRBD2 (6 bases). Germline V gives CDR1 SGHTA, CDR2 FQGNSA. The CDR3 is made up of 14 amino acids. Trimming removed 5 bases at V and 1 base at J, with 11 bases between. CDR3 loop: CASSQRAFQETQYF. CDR3 DNA sequence: TGTGCCAGCAGCCAGCGGGCATTCCAAGAGACCCAGTACTTC.

The chain recombines TRBV11-3 with TRBJ2-3, with 10 bases matching TRBD2. The CDR3 loop spans 16 amino acids. Germline V CDR1 and CDR2: SGHNT, YENEEA. Trimming cost V 3 bases and J 2 bases; bases outside gene matches: 5. Here the CDR3 reads CASSLGGLAVTDTQYF. DNA for the CDR3: TGTGCCAGCAGCTTGGGAGGACTAGCGGTCACAGATACGCAGTATTTT.

The chain recombines TRBV2 with TRBJ1-2; 10 positions agree with TRBD1. J was trimmed by 7 bases and V by 6 bases; bases with no gene match: 8. Germline V gene sequence: CDR1 SNHLY, CDR2 FYNNEI. This CDR3 contains 14 residues. The CDR3 sequence is CASSRDRGSFGYTF. CDR3 nucleotides: TGTGCCAGCAGCCGGGACAGGGGAAGCTTTGGCTACACCTTC.

V gene TRBV6-1 combines with J gene TRBJ2-5, with a possible D match to TRBD1 (5 bases). This CDR3 contains 13 residues. With 10 bases removed from V and 2 bases from J, the gap between germline ends came to 14 bases. Germline-derived CDR1 and CDR2 are MNHNS and SASEGT. CDR3 DNA sequence: TGTGCCACCCGTGCCCCAGGGCAAGAGACCCAGTACTTC. As protein: CATRAPGQETQYF.

Ten or more counts support this clonotype. The CDR3: CSVEGSTDTQYF. For the CDR3, the DNA is TGCAGCGTTGAAGGGAGCACAGATACGCAGTATTTT. The chain employs TRBV29-1 and TRBJ2-3; D gene ambiguous. V lost 1 base and J 0 bases, leaving 2 bases between the germline ends. The CDR3 spans 12 residues. The V gene's germline CDR1 is SQVTM and CDR2 ANQGSEA.

This clonotype was recorded a few times. The chain couples TRBV29-1 to TRBJ1-1; D is unresolved. Germline CDR1 is SQVTM and CDR2 is ANQGSEA. V dropped 0 bases and J dropped 5 bases, with 13 bases sitting between them. The CDR3 length is 14 residues. Written as DNA, the CDR3 is TGCAGCGTTGAAGATCGTGGGCGATATACTGAAGCTTTCTTT. Translating it yields CSVEDRGRYTEAFF.